What follows is one TCR beta chain and its context. Antigen unknown. This entry comes from a study of cytomegalovirus exposure and HLA in healthy donors. Turning to the study itself: HLA-typed donors were the source of about 85 million unique TCRs held in an early data release. Findings and limits, study-wide: Highest at DRB1 and lowest at HLA-C, TCR association rates differed among HLA loci in a later analysis. Analysis performed later showed TCR beta chains linked to HLA being more clonally expanded than equally common others.

It was with 60 Vbeta and 13 Jbeta primers that the PCR ran. TCRdb keeps only in-frame clones here, not all; method: immunoSEQ multiplex PCR. Among 95,000 to 150,000 clones listed, around 80% were seen once. The CDR3 extends over 17 amino acids. Germline V gene sequence: CDR1 SGHTA, CDR2 FQGNSA. The ends lost 5 bases at V and 0 bases at J; junction bases unmatched: 10. This chain links TRBV7-2 with TRBJ1-2; 9 bases are shared with TRBD1. The sequence was collected from a young man in good health and CMV-seronegative. The specimen sequenced was PBMCs. CDR3 sequence reads: CASSPWTGALANYGYTF. CDR3 coding DNA: TGTGCCAGCAGCCCTTGGACAGGGGCACTAGCTAACTATGGCTACACCTTC.